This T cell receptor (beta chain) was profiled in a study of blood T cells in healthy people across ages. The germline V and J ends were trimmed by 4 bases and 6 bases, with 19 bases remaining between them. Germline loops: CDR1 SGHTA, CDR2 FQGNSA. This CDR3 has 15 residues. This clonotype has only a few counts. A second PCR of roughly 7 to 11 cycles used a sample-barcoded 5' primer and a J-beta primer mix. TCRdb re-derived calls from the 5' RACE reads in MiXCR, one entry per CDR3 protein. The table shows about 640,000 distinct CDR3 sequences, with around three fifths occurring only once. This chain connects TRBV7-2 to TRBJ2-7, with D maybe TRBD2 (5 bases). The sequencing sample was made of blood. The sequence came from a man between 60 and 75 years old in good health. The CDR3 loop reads CASSSSPLRVREQYF. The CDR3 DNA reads TGTGCCAGCAGCTCGTCACCCCTGAGGGTCCGCGAGCAGTACTTC. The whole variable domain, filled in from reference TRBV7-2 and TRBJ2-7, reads GAGVSQSPSNKVTEKGKDVELRCDPISGHTALYWYRQSLGQGLEFLIYFQGNSAPDKSGLPSDRFSAERTGGSVSTLTIQRTQQEDSAVYLCASSSSPLRVREQYFGPGTRLTVT.